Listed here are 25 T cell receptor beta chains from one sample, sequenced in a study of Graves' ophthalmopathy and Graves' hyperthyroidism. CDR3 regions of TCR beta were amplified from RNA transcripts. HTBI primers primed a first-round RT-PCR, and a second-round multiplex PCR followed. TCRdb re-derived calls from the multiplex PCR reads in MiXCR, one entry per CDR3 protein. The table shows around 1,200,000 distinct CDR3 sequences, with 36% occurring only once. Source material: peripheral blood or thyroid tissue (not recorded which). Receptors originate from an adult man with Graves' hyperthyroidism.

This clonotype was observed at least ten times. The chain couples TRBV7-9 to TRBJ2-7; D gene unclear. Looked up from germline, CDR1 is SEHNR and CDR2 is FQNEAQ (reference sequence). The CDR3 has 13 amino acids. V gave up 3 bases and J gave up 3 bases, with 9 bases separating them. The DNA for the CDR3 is TGTGCCAGCAGCTTTTCGGCATTCTACGAGCAGTACTTC. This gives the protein CASSFSAFYEQYF.

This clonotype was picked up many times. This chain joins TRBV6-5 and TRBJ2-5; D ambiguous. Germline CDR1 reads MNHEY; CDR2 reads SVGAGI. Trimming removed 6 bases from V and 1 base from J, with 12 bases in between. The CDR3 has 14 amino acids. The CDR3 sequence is CASSYGPSQETQYF. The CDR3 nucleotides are TGTGCCAGCAGCTACGGACCGAGCCAAGAGACCCAGTACTTC.

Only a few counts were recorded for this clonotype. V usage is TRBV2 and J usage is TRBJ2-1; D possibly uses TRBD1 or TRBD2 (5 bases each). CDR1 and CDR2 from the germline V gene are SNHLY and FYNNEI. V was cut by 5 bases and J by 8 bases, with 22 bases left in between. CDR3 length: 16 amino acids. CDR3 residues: CASSLSSNLVGDEQFF. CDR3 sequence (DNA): TGTGCCAGCAGTTTATCATCGAACCTCGTGGGGGATGAGCAGTTCTTC.

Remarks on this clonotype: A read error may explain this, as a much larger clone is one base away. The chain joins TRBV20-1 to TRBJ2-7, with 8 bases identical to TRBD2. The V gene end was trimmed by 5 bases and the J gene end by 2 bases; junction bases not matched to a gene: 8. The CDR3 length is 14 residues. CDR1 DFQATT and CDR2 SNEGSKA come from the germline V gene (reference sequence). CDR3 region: CSAAPGTRAYEQYF. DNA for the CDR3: TGCAGTGCTGCTCCCGGGACTAGAGCCTACGAGCAGTACTTC.

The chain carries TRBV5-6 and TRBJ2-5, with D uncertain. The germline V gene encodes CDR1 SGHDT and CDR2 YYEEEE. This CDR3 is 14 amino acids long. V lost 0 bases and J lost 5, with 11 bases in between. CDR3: CASSLVDLGETQYF. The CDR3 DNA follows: TGTGCCAGCAGCTTGGTAGACCTCGGGGAGACCCAGTACTTC.

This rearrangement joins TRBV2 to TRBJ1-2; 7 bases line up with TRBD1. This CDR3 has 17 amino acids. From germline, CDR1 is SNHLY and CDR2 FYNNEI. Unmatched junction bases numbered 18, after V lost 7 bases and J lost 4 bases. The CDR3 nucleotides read TGTGCCAGCACCTCCCCCGGGACAGTCGAATATGGCTATGGCTACACCTTC. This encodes CASTSPGTVEYGYGYTF.

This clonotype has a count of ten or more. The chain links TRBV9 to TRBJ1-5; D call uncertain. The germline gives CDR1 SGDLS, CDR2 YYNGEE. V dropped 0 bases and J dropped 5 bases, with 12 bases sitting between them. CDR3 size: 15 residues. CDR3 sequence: CASSVDGSPHQPQHF. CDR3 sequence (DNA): TGTGCCAGCAGCGTAGACGGCAGCCCTCATCAGCCCCAGCATTTT.

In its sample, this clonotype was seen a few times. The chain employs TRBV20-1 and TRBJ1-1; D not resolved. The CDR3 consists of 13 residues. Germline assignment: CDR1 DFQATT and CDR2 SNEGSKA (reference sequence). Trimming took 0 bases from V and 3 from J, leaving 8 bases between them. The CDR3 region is CSARDRTDTEAFF. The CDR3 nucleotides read TGCAGTGCTAGAGATCGCACGGACACTGAAGCTTTCTTT.

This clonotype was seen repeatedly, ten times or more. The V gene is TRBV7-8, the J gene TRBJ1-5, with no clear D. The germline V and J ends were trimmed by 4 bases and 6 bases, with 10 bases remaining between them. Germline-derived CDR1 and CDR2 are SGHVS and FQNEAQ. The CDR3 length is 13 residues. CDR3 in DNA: TGTGCCAGCAGCTCGAATCCATCTCAGCCCCAGCATTTT. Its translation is CASSSNPSQPQHF.

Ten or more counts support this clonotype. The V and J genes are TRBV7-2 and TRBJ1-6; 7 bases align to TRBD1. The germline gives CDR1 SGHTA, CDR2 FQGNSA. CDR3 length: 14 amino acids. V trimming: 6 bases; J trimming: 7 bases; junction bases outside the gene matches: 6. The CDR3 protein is CASRGQAGNSPLHF. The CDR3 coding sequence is TGTGCCAGCAGAGGACAGGCGGGGAATTCACCCCTCCACTTT.

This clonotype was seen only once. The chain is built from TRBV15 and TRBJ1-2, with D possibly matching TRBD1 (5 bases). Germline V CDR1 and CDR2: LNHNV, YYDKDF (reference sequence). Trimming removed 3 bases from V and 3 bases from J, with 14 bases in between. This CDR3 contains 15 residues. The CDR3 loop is CATSSLGGTYYGYTF. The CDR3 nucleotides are TGTGCCACCAGCAGCTTGGGAGGGACTTACTATGGCTACACCTTC.

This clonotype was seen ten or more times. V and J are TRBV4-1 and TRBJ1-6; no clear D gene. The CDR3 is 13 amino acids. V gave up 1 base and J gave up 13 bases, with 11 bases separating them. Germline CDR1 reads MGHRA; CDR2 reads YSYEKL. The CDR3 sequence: CASSQGGGVPLHF. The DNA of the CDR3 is TGCGCCAGCAGCCAAGGAGGTGGAGTCCCCCTCCACTTT.

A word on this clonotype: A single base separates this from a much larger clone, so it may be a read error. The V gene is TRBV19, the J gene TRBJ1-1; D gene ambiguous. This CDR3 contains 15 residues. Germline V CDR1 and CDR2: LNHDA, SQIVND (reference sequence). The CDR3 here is CASSIGPLTNTKAFF. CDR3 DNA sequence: TGTGCCAGTAGTATAGGGCCGTTAACGAACACTAAAGCTTTCTTT.

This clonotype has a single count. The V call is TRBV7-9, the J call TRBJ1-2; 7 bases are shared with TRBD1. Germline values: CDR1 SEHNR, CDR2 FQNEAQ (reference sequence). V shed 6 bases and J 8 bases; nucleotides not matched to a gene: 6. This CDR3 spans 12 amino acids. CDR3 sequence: CASSLQGQGYTF. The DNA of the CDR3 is TGTGCCAGCAGTTTGCAGGGACAGGGCTACACCTTC.

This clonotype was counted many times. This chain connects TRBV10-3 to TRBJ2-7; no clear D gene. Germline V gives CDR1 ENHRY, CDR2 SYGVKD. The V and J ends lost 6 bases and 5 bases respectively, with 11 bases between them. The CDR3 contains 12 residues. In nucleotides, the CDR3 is TGTGCCATCAGAACGGTCGGCGACGAGCAGTACTTC. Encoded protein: CAIRTVGDEQYF.

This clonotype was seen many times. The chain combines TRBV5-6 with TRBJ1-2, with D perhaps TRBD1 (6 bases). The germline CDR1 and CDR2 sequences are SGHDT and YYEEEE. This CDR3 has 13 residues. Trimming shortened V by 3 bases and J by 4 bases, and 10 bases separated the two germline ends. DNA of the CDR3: TGTGCCAGCAGCTCCGGACAGCCCTATGGCTACACCTTC. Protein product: CASSSGQPYGYTF.

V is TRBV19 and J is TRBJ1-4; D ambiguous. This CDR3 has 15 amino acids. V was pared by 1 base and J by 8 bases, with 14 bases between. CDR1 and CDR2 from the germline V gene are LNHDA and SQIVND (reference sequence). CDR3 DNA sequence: TGTGCCAGTAGTATAGGCCCGGGAGAAAGCGAAAAACTGTTTTTT. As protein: CASSIGPGESEKLFF.

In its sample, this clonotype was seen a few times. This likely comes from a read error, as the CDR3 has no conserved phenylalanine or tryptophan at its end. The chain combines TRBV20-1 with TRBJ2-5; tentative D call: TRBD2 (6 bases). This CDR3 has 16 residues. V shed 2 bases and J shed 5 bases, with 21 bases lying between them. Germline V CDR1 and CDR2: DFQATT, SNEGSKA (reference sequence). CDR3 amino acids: CSARSGVGLGRETQYL. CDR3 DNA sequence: TGCAGTGCTAGATCGGGGGTGGGACTTGGCCGGGAGACCCAGTACCTC.

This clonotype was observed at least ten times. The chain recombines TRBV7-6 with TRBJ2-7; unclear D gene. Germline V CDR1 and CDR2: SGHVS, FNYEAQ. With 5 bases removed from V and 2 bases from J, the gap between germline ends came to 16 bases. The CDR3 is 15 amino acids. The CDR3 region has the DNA TGTGCCAGCAGCCCCTTTACGGGTGGCCCCTACGAGCAGTACTTC. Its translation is CASSPFTGGPYEQYF.

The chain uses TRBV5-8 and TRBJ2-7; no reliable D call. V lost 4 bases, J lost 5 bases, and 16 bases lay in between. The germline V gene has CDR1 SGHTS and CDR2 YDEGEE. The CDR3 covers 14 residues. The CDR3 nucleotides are TGTGCCAGCAGCCCCCCCCTAGGTTCCCACGAGCAGTACTTC. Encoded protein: CASSPPLGSHEQYF.

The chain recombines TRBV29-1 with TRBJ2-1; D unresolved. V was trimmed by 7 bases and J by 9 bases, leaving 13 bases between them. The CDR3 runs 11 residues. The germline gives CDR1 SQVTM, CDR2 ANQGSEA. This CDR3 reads CSGAELGEQFF. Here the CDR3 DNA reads TGCAGCGGGGCCGAACTTGGTGAGCAGTTCTTC.

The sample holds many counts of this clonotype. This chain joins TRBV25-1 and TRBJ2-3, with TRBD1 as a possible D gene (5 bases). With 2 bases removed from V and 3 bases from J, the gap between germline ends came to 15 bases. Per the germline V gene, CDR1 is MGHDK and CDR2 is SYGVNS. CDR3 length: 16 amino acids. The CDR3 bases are TGTGCCAGCAGTGAACCTGGCAGGGTTGGGACAGATACGCAGTATTTT. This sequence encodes CASSEPGRVGTDTQYF.

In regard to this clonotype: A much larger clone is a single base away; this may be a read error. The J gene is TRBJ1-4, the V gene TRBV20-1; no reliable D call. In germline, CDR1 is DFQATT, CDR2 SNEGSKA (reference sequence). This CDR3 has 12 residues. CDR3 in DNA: TGCAGTGCTAGGAGCACTAATGAAAGACTGTTTTTT. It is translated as CSARSTNERLFF.

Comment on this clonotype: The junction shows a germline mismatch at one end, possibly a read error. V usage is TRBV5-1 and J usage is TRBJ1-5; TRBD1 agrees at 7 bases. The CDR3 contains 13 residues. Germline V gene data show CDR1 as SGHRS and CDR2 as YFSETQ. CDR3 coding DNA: TGCGCCAGCAGCCCACAGGGGAATCAGCCCCGGCATTTT. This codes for CASSPQGNQPRHF.

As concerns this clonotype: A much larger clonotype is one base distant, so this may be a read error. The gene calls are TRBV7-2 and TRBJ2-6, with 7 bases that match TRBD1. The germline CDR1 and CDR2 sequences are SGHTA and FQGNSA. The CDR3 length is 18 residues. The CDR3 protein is CASSARRQGASGANVLAF. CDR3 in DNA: TGTGCCAGCAGCGCCCGACGACAGGGAGCGTCTGGGGCCAACGTCCTGGCTTTC. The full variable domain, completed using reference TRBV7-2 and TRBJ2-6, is GAGVSQSPSNKVTEKGKDVELRCDPISGHTALYWYRQSLGQGLEFLIYFQGNSAPDKSGLPSDRFSAERTGGSVSTLTIQRTQQEDSAVYLCASSARRQGASGANVLAFGAGSRLTVL.